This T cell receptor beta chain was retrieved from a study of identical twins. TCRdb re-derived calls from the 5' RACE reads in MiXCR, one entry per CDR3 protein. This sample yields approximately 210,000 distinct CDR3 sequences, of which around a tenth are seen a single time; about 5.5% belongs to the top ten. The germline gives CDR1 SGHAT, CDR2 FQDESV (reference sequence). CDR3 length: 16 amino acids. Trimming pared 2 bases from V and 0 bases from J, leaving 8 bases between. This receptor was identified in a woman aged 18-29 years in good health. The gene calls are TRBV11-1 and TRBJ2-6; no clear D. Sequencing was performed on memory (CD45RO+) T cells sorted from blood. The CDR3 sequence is CASSLTLGSGANVLTF. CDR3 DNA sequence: TGTGCCAGCAGCTTAACACTGGGCTCTGGGGCCAACGTCCTGACTTTC. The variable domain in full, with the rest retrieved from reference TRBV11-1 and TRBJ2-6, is EAEVAQSPRYKITEKSQAVAFWCDPISGHATLYWYRQILGQGPELLVQFQDESVVDDSQLPKDRFSAERLKGVDSTLKIQPAELGDSAMYLCASSLTLGSGANVLTFGAGSRLTVL.